These 27 T cell receptor beta chains share one sample of origin, sequenced in a study of blood T cell repertoires in COVID-19 (TCRdb year 2020). Receptors were amplified or captured by the immunoSEQ multiplex PCR assay. As stored in TCRdb, this immuneACCESS dataset retains in-frame rearrangements with V and J assigned. A fraction of the clones does not appear; measured against another copy, unresolved V genes explain less than half of the discrepancy, and the remainder lacks a known reason. This sample has 400,000 to 550,000 clones in its table, and 80% to 90% of those were observed once. 4% to 5.5% of the sample goes to the ten largest clones. Sequencing was done on a sample of peripheral blood. The origin of the receptors is a woman aged 30 to 39 with acute or convalescent COVID-19.

The V call is TRBV3-1 (or the pseudogene TRBV3-2), the J call TRBJ2-7, with 10 bases matching TRBD1. V was pared by 7 bases and J by 3 bases, with 6 bases of the junction left unmatched. The length of the CDR3 is 14 residues. Germline CDR1 and CDR2: LGHDT and YNNKEL (reference sequence). CDR3 coding DNA: TGTGCCAGCACCCCTGGGACAGGGGACTACGAGCAGTACTTC. This translates into CASTPGTGDYEQYF.

The chain carries TRBV12-3 or TRBV12-4 and TRBJ2-3, with D tentatively TRBD2 (5 bases). The CDR3 length is 13 residues. Trimming stripped 7 bases from V and 3 bases from J, with 11 bases between. In DNA form, the CDR3 reads TGTGCCAGCACCAACCGGAGGACAGATACGCAGTATTTT. As protein: CASTNRRTDTQYF.

DNA for the CDR3: TGCGCCAGCAGCTGGGACAATACAGATACGCAGTATTTT. Translation: CASSWDNTDTQYF. The chain joins TRBV5-1 to TRBJ2-3; a possible D gene is TRBD1 (6 bases). The CDR3 covers 13 residues. The V end lost 3 bases, the J end lost 3 bases, and 8 bases lay between the germline ends. Germline V gene data show CDR1 as SGHRS and CDR2 as YFSETQ.

The chain combines TRBV6-2 or TRBV6-3 with TRBJ1-4, with 11 bases that match TRBD1. Per the germline V gene, CDR1 is MNHEY and CDR2 is SVGEGT. This CDR3 is 16 amino acids long. Trimming at V came to 2 bases and at J to 6 bases, leaving 5 bases not matched to a gene. Written as DNA, the CDR3 is TGTGCCAGCAGTTACCGCCCGGGACAGGGGGATGAAAAACTGTTTTTT. Translating it yields CASSYRPGQGDEKLFF.

V gene TRBV9 combines with J gene TRBJ2-3; perhaps TRBD2 as D (7 bases). V was trimmed by 2 bases and J by 1 base, leaving 17 bases between them. The CDR3 totals 17 residues. Germline V gene sequence: CDR1 SGDLS, CDR2 YYNGEE. The CDR3 nucleotides are TGTGCCAGCAGCGTTGGGTGGGGGGGCCAAGGCACAGATACGCAGTATTTT. It is translated as CASSVGWGGQGTDTQYF.

This clone was seen just once. The chain joins TRBV6-5 to TRBJ2-2, with 7 positions matching TRBD1. The CDR3 extends over 15 amino acids. The V and J ends lost 0 bases and 5 bases, in that order; junction bases with no gene match: 3. Germline V gene sequence: CDR1 MNHEY, CDR2 SVGAGI. CDR3 DNA sequence: TGTGCCAGCAGTTACTCCCCGACAGGGACCGGGGAGCTGTTTTTT. This gives the protein CASSYSPTGTGELFF.

V is TRBV6-6 and J is TRBJ1-4; D ambiguous. Trimming stripped 6 bases from V and 4 bases from J, with 12 bases between. The CDR3 is made up of 14 amino acids. CDR1 and CDR2 from the germline V gene are MNHNY and SVGAGI (reference sequence). This chain's CDR3 is CASSGGGHNEKLFF. The CDR3 nucleotides read TGTGCCAGCAGCGGTGGAGGGCATAATGAAAAACTGTTTTTT.

J is TRBJ1-2 and V is TRBV5-1, with D perhaps matching TRBD1 (6 bases). Deletions cut 4 bases from V and 4 bases from J, with 11 bases between. The CDR3 runs to 13 residues. Germline CDR1 SGHRS, CDR2 YFSETQ. The CDR3 is CASSRDNGYGYTF. The CDR3 region has the DNA TGCGCCAGCAGCCGGGACAACGGCTATGGCTACACCTTC.

The J gene is TRBJ2-2, the V gene TRBV14; possible D gene TRBD2, 6 bases. Germline CDR1 SGHDN, CDR2 FVKESK. The CDR3 covers 17 residues. The V end was cut by 0 bases, the J end by 2 bases, with 13 bases between. DNA of the CDR3: TGTGCCAGCAGCCAAGATCGGTGGAGGGTAAACACCGGGGAGCTGTTTTTT. Its protein is CASSQDRWRVNTGELFF.

V is TRBV6-5 and J is TRBJ2-2, with TRBD1 matching 9 bases. V shed 9 bases, J shed 3 bases, and the junction held 8 bases outside the gene matches. From germline, CDR1 is MNHEY and CDR2 SVGAGI. The CDR3 has 15 residues. The CDR3 here is CASSWTGVDTGELFF. The CDR3 DNA follows: TGTGCCAGTTCCTGGACAGGGGTGGACACCGGGGAGCTGTTTTTT.

This sequence joins TRBV3-1 (or the pseudogene TRBV3-2) and TRBJ1-1; no definite D call. This CDR3 comprises 13 residues. The V and J ends lost 6 bases and 6 bases respectively, with 14 bases between them. Germline V gene data show CDR1 as LGHDT and CDR2 as YNNKEL (reference sequence). The CDR3 DNA sequence: TGTGCCAGCAGGGACGAGGCGGGCGCTGAAGCTTTCTTT. Its protein is CASRDEAGAEAFF.

J is TRBJ2-5 and V is TRBV5-1; D possibly corresponds to TRBD1 (5 bases). The CDR3 has 12 amino acids. With 4 bases removed from V and 4 bases from J, the gap between germline ends came to 8 bases. Germline-derived CDR1 and CDR2 are SGHRS and YFSETQ. Written as DNA, the CDR3 is TGCGCCAGCAGCACAGGTCGAGAGACCCAGTACTTC. This encodes CASSTGRETQYF.

V is TRBV28 and J is TRBJ2-7, with 7 bases aligning to TRBD1. CDR3 length equals 14 residues. CDR1 is MDHEN and CDR2 is SYDVKM in the germline V gene. The ends lost 2 bases at V and 3 bases at J; junction bases unmatched: 4. CDR3 protein: CASSLGDRNYEQYF. CDR3 nucleotides: TGTGCCAGCAGTTTAGGGGACAGAAACTACGAGCAGTACTTC.

This chain joins TRBV28 and TRBJ2-7; 9 nucleotides agree with TRBD2. The germline gives CDR1 MDHEN, CDR2 SYDVKM. The CDR3 has 15 amino acids. J lost 1 base, V lost 4 bases, and 5 bases had no gene match. The CDR3 reads CASSSQAGGSYEQYF. The CDR3 DNA reads TGTGCCAGCAGTTCCCAAGCGGGGGGTTCCTACGAGCAGTACTTC. The full variable domain, completed using reference TRBV28 and TRBJ2-7, is DVKVTQSSRYLVKRTGEKVFLECVQDMDHENMFWYRQDPGLGLRLIYFSYDVKMKEKGDIPEGYSVSREKKERFSLILESASTNQTSMYLCASSSQAGGSYEQYFGPGTRLTVT.

In its sample, this clone was seen once. DNA of the CDR3: TGTGCCAGTTCCGAGGACGGGACAGGCTTTGGCTACACCTTC. This gives the protein CASSEDGTGFGYTF. This chain uses TRBV6-5 with TRBJ1-2; 8 nucleotides line up with TRBD1. Trimming took 9 bases from V and 7 from J; bases not matched to a gene: 13. This CDR3 comprises 14 residues. Germline V gives CDR1 MNHEY, CDR2 SVGAGI.

The rearrangement joins TRBV30 to TRBJ1-1; 8 bases are shared with TRBD1. The CDR3 is 14 amino acids. The ends lost 4 bases at V and 5 bases at J; junction bases unmatched: 9. In germline, CDR1 is GTSNPN, CDR2 SVGIG (reference sequence). CDR3 protein: CAWKYAGGRTEAFF. The CDR3 DNA sequence: TGTGCCTGGAAGTACGCAGGGGGCCGTACTGAAGCTTTCTTT.

With respect to this clone: In the same sample, other DNA sequences code for this CDR3. The chain has TRBV2 and TRBJ2-5; D call uncertain. Per the germline V gene, CDR1 is SNHLY and CDR2 is FYNNEI. The CDR3 contains 11 residues. V was clipped by 6 bases and J by 1 base, with 3 bases between them. CDR3 sequence reads: CASSVQETQYF. As DNA, the CDR3 is TGTGCCAGCAGCGTCCAAGAGACCCAGTACTTC.

The CDR3 loop is CASSVNRGDGEKLFF. The CDR3 DNA sequence: TGTGCCAGCTCCGTTAACAGGGGGGATGGCGAAAAACTGTTTTTT. The J gene is TRBJ1-4, the V gene TRBV6-5, with TRBD1 matching over 8 bases. The CDR3 has 15 amino acids. Trimming at V came to 8 bases and at J to 8 bases, leaving 13 bases not matched to a gene. Germline CDR1 and CDR2: MNHEY and SVGAGI.

The chain recombines TRBV2 with TRBJ1-1; D is possibly TRBD1 (5 bases). CDR3 length: 13 amino acids. Germline V gene sequence: CDR1 SNHLY, CDR2 FYNNEI. V lost 6 bases to trimming and J lost 10 bases, with 18 bases between them. The CDR3 is CASSPGQGGGAFF. Here the CDR3 DNA reads TGTGCCAGCAGCCCCGGGCAGGGCGGCGGAGCTTTCTTT.

The chain links TRBV6-4 to TRBJ2-2; D gene uncertain. This CDR3 comprises 14 residues. V was pared by 0 bases and J by 5 bases, with 7 bases between. Per the germline V gene, CDR1 is MRHNA and CDR2 is SNTAGT. The CDR3 bases are TGTGCCAGCAGTGACTCCTATCCTACCGGGGAGCTGTTTTTT. This sequence encodes CASSDSYPTGELFF.

J is TRBJ2-1 and V is TRBV5-6; 10 nucleotides agree with TRBD1. The germline CDR1 and CDR2 sequences are SGHDT and YYEEEE. J was trimmed by 7 bases and V by 4 bases; bases with no gene match: 8. This CDR3 region has 15 residues. The CDR3, as DNA: TGTGCCAGCAGCCCCCCTTGGACAGGGGGTAATGAGCAGTTCTTC. Translation: CASSPPWTGGNEQFF.

CDR3 in DNA: TGTGCCACCAACTCCCGCGACGGACATTCTACCTCTGGGGCCAACGTCCTGACTTTC. Translating it yields CATNSRDGHSTSGANVLTF. The rearrangement links TRBV24-1 to TRBJ2-6, with D perhaps TRBD1 (5 bases). CDR1 and CDR2 (germline): KGHDR, SFDVKD. With 8 bases removed from V and 0 bases from J, the gap between germline ends came to 22 bases. There are 19 residues in the CDR3.

In its sample, this clone was seen a few times. V usage is TRBV30 and J usage is TRBJ2-7, with 7 bases matching TRBD1. The germline gives CDR1 GTSNPN, CDR2 SVGIG (reference sequence). Trimming at V came to 6 bases and at J to 4 bases, leaving 6 bases not matched to a gene. This CDR3 has 12 residues. CDR3 bases: TGTGCCTGCACAGGGGTCCGATACGAGCAGTACTTC. It yields the protein CACTGVRYEQYF.

The V gene is TRBV28, the J gene TRBJ2-7; TRBD1 matches 7 bases. V was pared by 6 bases and J by 0 bases, with 5 bases of the junction left unmatched. Germline loops: CDR1 MDHEN, CDR2 SYDVKM. The CDR3 totals 14 residues. In nucleotides, the CDR3 is TGTGCCAGCAGACCGGGGACAGTCTCCTACGAGCAGTACTTC. This gives the protein CASRPGTVSYEQYF. The full variable domain, completed using reference TRBV28 and TRBJ2-7, is DVKVTQSSRYLVKRTGEKVFLECVQDMDHENMFWYRQDPGLGLRLIYFSYDVKMKEKGDIPEGYSVSREKKERFSLILESASTNQTSMYLCASRPGTVSYEQYFGPGTRLTVT.

This clone was recorded only once. The gene calls are TRBV5-1 and TRBJ2-1, with a tentative D call TRBD2 (5 bases). Trimming stripped 0 bases from V and 7 bases from J, with 14 bases between. The CDR3 length is 15 residues. The germline CDR1 and CDR2 sequences are SGHRS and YFSETQ. The CDR3 protein is CASSLDRGLGNEQFF. The CDR3 nucleotides are TGCGCCAGCAGCTTGGATCGGGGTCTTGGAAATGAGCAGTTCTTC. Together with reference TRBV5-1 and TRBJ2-1, the CDR3 gives the full variable domain: KAGVTQTPRYLIKTRGQQVTLSCSPISGHRSVSWYQQTPGQGLQFLFEYFSETQRNKGNFPGRFSGRQFSNSRSEMNVSTLELGDSALYLCASSLDRGLGNEQFFGPGTRLTVL.

This chain connects TRBV2 to TRBJ1-5, with D tentatively TRBD1 (6 bases). The CDR3 is made up of 17 amino acids. V lost 6 bases to trimming and J lost 0 bases, with 18 bases between them. Germline V lookup: CDR1 SNHLY, CDR2 FYNNEI. CDR3 residues: CASSPTGGRYSNQPQHF. For the CDR3, the DNA is TGTGCCAGCAGCCCAACCGGGGGGCGGTATAGCAATCAGCCCCAGCATTTT.

This chain joins TRBV11-3 and TRBJ2-7; TRBD2 agrees at 10 bases. The V and J ends lost 2 bases and 0 bases, in that order; junction bases with no gene match: 10. The CDR3 covers 18 residues. Germline V lookup: CDR1 SGHNT, CDR2 YENEEA. CDR3 amino acids: CASSLRSGGAPSSYEQYF. The CDR3 bases are TGTGCCAGCAGCTTACGAAGCGGGGGGGCCCCCAGCTCCTACGAGCAGTACTTC.